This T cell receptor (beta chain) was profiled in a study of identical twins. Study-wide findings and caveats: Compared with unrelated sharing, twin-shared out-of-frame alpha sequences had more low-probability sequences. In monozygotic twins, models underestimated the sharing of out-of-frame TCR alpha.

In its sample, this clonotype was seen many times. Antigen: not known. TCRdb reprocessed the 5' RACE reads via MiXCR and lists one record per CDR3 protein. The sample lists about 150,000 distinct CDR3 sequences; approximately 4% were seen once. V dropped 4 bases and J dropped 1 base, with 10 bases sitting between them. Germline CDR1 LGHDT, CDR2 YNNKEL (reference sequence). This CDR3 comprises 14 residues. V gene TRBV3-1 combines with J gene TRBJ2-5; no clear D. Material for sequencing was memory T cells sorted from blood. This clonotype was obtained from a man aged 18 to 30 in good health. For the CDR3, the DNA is TGTGCCAGCAGCCTCGCGTCAGTCCAAGAGACCCAGTACTTC. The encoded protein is CASSLASVQETQYF.